The subject of this entry is one T cell receptor beta chain. Germline assignment: CDR1 SGDLS and CDR2 YYNGEE. There are 17 residues in the CDR3. Trimming removed 3 bases from V and 2 bases from J, with 15 bases in between. The data are from a study of blood T cell repertoires in COVID-19. The method was immunoSEQ multiplex PCR; TCRdb's version includes in-frame clones alone and lacks a portion of them. Of around 190,000 clones listed, 65% to 80% are singletons. V usage is TRBV9 and J usage is TRBJ2-6; TRBD1 is a possible D gene (6 bases). The source of this sequence is a woman in her fifties or sixties with acute or convalescent COVID-19. The sequenced material came from peripheral blood. This CDR3 is CASSGRIRQAGANVLTF. The DNA for the CDR3 is TGTGCCAGCAGCGGTCGAATTAGACAGGCTGGGGCCAACGTCCTGACTTTC. The variable domain in full, completed from reference TRBV9 and TRBJ2-6, reads DSGVTQTPKHLITATGQRVTLRCSPRSGDLSVYWYQQSLDQGLQFLIQYYNGEERAKGNILERFSAQQFPDLHSELNLSSLELGDSALYFCASSGRIRQAGANVLTFGAGSRLTVL.